This T cell receptor (beta chain) was sequenced during a study of shared clonotypes between healthy human individuals. Study findings and constraints: Estimated richness values were generally larger in naive subsets than in memory subsets. Clonotypes shared by all four donors outscored non-shared clonotypes in generation probability.

CDR1 is MDHEN and CDR2 is SYDVKM in the germline V gene. This CDR3 is built from 15 residues. Only one count was recorded for this clone. The antigen remains undetermined. The junction departs from the called germline gene at one end, perhaps through a read error. Profiling relied on immunoSEQ multiplex PCR, and the TCRdb table lists in-frame clones only, not all of them. The sample has some 2.4 million clones; roughly 93% are singletons. In the CD4+ fraction, cells were divided into CD45RA+ naive and CD45RA-negative memory subsets. The chain carries TRBV28 and TRBJ1-5; D possibly corresponds to TRBD1 (6 bases). The TCR was taken from a man between 18 and 29 years old in good health. Some clones in this sample may be carry-over from other donors' samples. The specimen sequenced was naive CD4+ T cells from PBMCs. Noted subset: CD45RA+ positively selected. In DNA, the CDR3 is TGTGCCAGCAATTTAGGCAGGAGGGGGAATCAGCCCCAGCATTTT. This sequence encodes CASNLGRRGNQPQHF.